A single sample is the source of the 5 T cell receptor beta chains below, sequenced in a study of T cells after yellow fever vaccination. One entry per CDR3 protein, called by TCRdb with MiXCR from the 5' RACE reads. The sample lists around 530,000 distinct CDR3 sequences; around 17% were seen once. Source: PBMCs, taken more than 4 days after the first yellow fever vaccination. The receptor set was obtained from a man aged 18 to 29 who received the YFV17D yellow fever vaccine.

V usage is TRBV7-2 and J usage is TRBJ1-2; D is undetermined. V lost 3 bases and J lost 7, with 24 bases in between. The length of the CDR3 is 17 residues. In germline, CDR1 is SGHTA, CDR2 FQGNSA. CDR3 protein: CASSFPRRRLGIGGYTF. The CDR3 nucleotides are TGTGCCAGCAGCTTTCCGAGACGGAGGTTGGGCATAGGTGGCTACACCTTC.

The gene calls are TRBV28 and TRBJ2-5; D is tentatively TRBD1 or TRBD2 (5 bases each). CDR3 size: 13 residues. The germline V and J ends were trimmed by 8 bases and 4 bases, with 14 bases remaining between them. Per the germline V gene, CDR1 is MDHEN and CDR2 is SYDVKM. The CDR3 protein is CASVRGDRETQYF. The DNA of the CDR3 is TGTGCCAGCGTTCGAGGGGACCGAGAGACCCAGTACTTC.

The chain couples TRBV30 to TRBJ2-7; unclear D gene. V was cut by 4 bases and J by 7 bases, with 11 bases left in between. The V gene's germline CDR1 is GTSNPN and CDR2 SVGIG (reference sequence). This CDR3 is built from 11 residues. CDR3 protein: CAWTGPLEQYF. In nucleotides, the CDR3 is TGTGCCTGGACGGGCCCCCTTGAGCAGTACTTC.

Turning to this clonotype: Germline is not matched at one junction end, which may reflect a read error. The chain has TRBV7-9 and TRBJ2-3, with a tentative D call TRBD1 (6 bases). The V gene's germline CDR1 is SEHNR and CDR2 FQNEAQ (reference sequence). The CDR3 sequence is 17 residues long. CDR3 nucleotides: TGTGCCGGCAGCGCCTCCTCCGGGACAACTAGCACAGATACGCAGTATTTT. This gives the protein CAGSASSGTTSTDTQYF.

This clonotype was recorded a few times. The chain recombines TRBV29-1 with TRBJ2-3, with D tentatively TRBD2 (6 bases). This CDR3 has 15 amino acids. Germline V gene lookup returns CDR1 SQVTM and CDR2 ANQGSEA. V shed 6 bases and J shed 1 base, with 17 bases lying between them. The CDR3 is CSVEGISMGTDTQYF. The CDR3 bases are TGCAGCGTGGAGGGGATCTCGATGGGCACAGATACGCAGTATTTT.